The TCR beta chain described here comes from a study of cytomegalovirus exposure and HLA in healthy donors. Primers included in the PCR were 60 Vbeta and 13 Jbeta primers. Sequencing was performed with immunoSEQ multiplex PCR; in TCRdb, only in-frame clones are kept and a portion is missing. The data contain about 150,000 clones, approximately 60% of them singletons. As concerns this clone: The antigen remains unidentified.

CDR3 size: 15 residues. V was pared by 2 bases and J by 0 bases, with 11 bases between. Germline V CDR1 and CDR2: SGHTA, FQGNSA. Study-level results: Several of the most significant clusters were apparently associated with common viral pathogens in a later analysis. The authors later found most CMV-associated TCR beta chains appeared HLA-restricted.

J is TRBJ2-7 and V is TRBV7-2; tentative D call: TRBD2 (6 bases). The receptor was isolated from a woman aged 55-69 years in good health and CMV-seropositive. The sequenced sample consisted of PBMCs. CDR3 amino acids: CASSLYYSGSYEQYF. Written as DNA, the CDR3 is TGTGCCAGCAGCTTATATTATAGCGGCTCCTACGAGCAGTACTTC. Together with reference TRBV7-2 and TRBJ2-7, the CDR3 gives the full variable domain: GAGVSQSPSNKVTEKGKDVELRCDPISGHTALYWYRQSLGQGLEFLIYFQGNSAPDKSGLPSDRFSAERTGGSVSTLTIQRTQQEDSAVYLCASSLYYSGSYEQYFGPGTRLTVT.